These 29 T cell receptor beta chains came from one sample sequenced in a study of technical replicates of blood from several donors. TCRdb keeps only in-frame clones here, not all; method: immunoSEQ multiplex PCR. The sample includes about 79,000 clones, 90% to 95% of them seen just once. The specimen sequenced was T cells isolated from PBMCs. The receptors come from a human donor in good health.

The chain carries TRBV5-6 and TRBJ2-7; 9 positions agree with TRBD2. The J segment lost 7 bases and the V segment lost 0 bases, leaving 11 bases of the junction unmatched. In germline, CDR1 is SGHDT, CDR2 YYEEEE. The CDR3 contains 16 residues. DNA of the CDR3: TGTGCCAGCAGCTTGGACCCCCTACTAGCGGGCCCGGAGCAGTACTTC. As protein: CASSLDPLLAGPEQYF.

The chain combines TRBV7-2 with TRBJ1-2; D is undetermined. CDR3 length: 15 amino acids. Trimming removed 1 base from V and 2 bases from J, with 11 bases in between. CDR1 is SGHTA, CDR2 FQGNSA, per germline. The CDR3: CASSLGSGRNYGYTF. The DNA for the CDR3 is TGTGCCAGCAGCTTAGGTTCTGGCAGAAACTATGGCTACACCTTC.

The V and J genes are TRBV15 and TRBJ2-7, with a possible D match to TRBD2 (6 bases). V was clipped by 3 bases and J by 3 bases, with 12 bases between them. The CDR3 has 14 residues. The germline CDR1 and CDR2 sequences are LNHNV and YYDKDF (reference sequence). CDR3: CATSRGGGNYEQYF. In nucleotides, the CDR3 is TGTGCCACCAGCAGGGGAGGTGGCAACTACGAGCAGTACTTC.

The rearrangement uses TRBV5-1 and TRBJ1-2; TRBD1 matches at 9 bases. The CDR3 has 15 residues. With 1 base clipped from V and 4 bases from J, the junction kept 5 bases outside the gene matches. In germline, CDR1 is SGHRS, CDR2 YFSETQ. CDR3 nucleotides: TGCGCCAGCAGCTTGCGTGGGGACAGGGTCTATGGCTACACCTTC. It encodes CASSLRGDRVYGYTF.

The genes are TRBV6-5 and TRBJ1-4; possible D gene TRBD1, 5 bases. Trimming pared 7 bases from V and 0 bases from J, leaving 12 bases between. The germline V gene has CDR1 MNHEY and CDR2 SVGAGI. The CDR3 is 15 amino acids. The CDR3 spells CASKRQKATNEKLFF. CDR3 DNA sequence: TGTGCCAGCAAGAGACAGAAAGCAACTAATGAAAAACTGTTTTTT.

The chain carries TRBV7-9 and TRBJ2-3; 10 nucleotides agree with TRBD2. This CDR3 has 19 residues. The germline V gene encodes CDR1 SEHNR and CDR2 FQNEAQ (reference sequence). Trimming cost V 5 bases and J 0 bases; bases outside gene matches: 14. CDR3 sequence (DNA): TGTGCCAGCAGCCCAAGGGGCCTAGCGGGGGCAACTAGCACAGATACGCAGTATTTT. Amino acid sequence: CASSPRGLAGATSTDTQYF.

The chain combines TRBV7-8 with TRBJ2-7; D perhaps matches TRBD1 (5 bases). CDR1 and CDR2 from the germline V gene are SGHVS and FQNEAQ. The V gene lost 5 bases and the J gene lost 0 bases, with 14 bases spanning the gap. The CDR3 sequence is 15 residues long. CDR3 DNA: TGTGCCAGCAGCCCGACAGTCCCCAGCTCCTACGAGCAGTACTTC. Its translation is CASSPTVPSSYEQYF.

The rearrangement joins TRBV19 to TRBJ2-7; no clear D. Per germline, CDR1 LNHDA and CDR2 SQIVND (reference sequence). V was cut by 1 base and J by 2 bases, with 3 bases left in between. The CDR3 covers 12 residues. CDR3 coding DNA: TGTGCCAGTAGTATAGGAGCCTACGAGCAGTACTTC. Residues: CASSIGAYEQYF. Full variable domain (missing parts from reference TRBV19 and TRBJ2-7): DGGITQSPKYLFRKEGQNVTLSCEQNLNHDAMYWYRQDPGQGLRLIYYSQIVNDFQKGDIAEGYSVSREKKESFPLTVTSAQKNPTAFYLCASSIGAYEQYFGPGTRLTVT.

This clone has more than one count but fewer than ten. This chain connects TRBV19 to TRBJ2-2; unclear D gene. The V and J ends lost 5 bases and 4 bases respectively, with 8 bases between them. Germline V gene sequence: CDR1 LNHDA, CDR2 SQIVND (reference sequence). The CDR3 extends over 13 amino acids. The CDR3 sequence: CASSFQITGELFF. In DNA form, the CDR3 reads TGTGCCAGTAGTTTCCAAATCACCGGGGAGCTGTTTTTT.

CDR3 in DNA: TGTGCCAGCAGCGCACAAACCTCTAGCGGGAGCGAGCAGTACTTC. As protein: CASSAQTSSGSEQYF. The chain carries TRBV9 and TRBJ2-7, with TRBD2 matching 10 bases. Germline V gives CDR1 SGDLS, CDR2 YYNGEE. J was trimmed by 6 bases and V by 3 bases; bases with no gene match: 9. The CDR3 runs to 15 residues.

The rearrangement uses TRBV9 and TRBJ2-1, with TRBD2 as a possible D gene (5 bases). CDR3 size: 18 residues. Per the germline V gene, CDR1 is SGDLS and CDR2 is YYNGEE. Trimming pared 3 bases from V and 1 base from J, leaving 20 bases between. In DNA form, the CDR3 reads TGTGCCAGCAGCGAAATCCGAGGAAGCGGACTTTCCTACAATGAGCAGTTCTTC. Protein: CASSEIRGSGLSYNEQFF.

The chain combines TRBV19 with TRBJ1-5, with no clear D. The CDR3 covers 18 residues. Trimming stripped 3 bases from V and 0 bases from J, with 18 bases between. The germline V gene has CDR1 LNHDA and CDR2 SQIVND (reference sequence). This chain's CDR3 is CASSIGEGRAHSNQPQHF. As DNA, the CDR3 is TGTGCCAGTAGTATCGGAGAAGGGAGGGCCCATAGCAATCAGCCCCAGCATTTT.

The chain is built from TRBV7-6 and TRBJ2-7; 8 bases map to TRBD2. Losses at the gene ends were 5 bases for V and 3 bases for J; bases not matched to a gene: 0. Germline V lookup: CDR1 SGHVS, CDR2 FNYEAQ. The CDR3 extends over 12 amino acids. CDR3 residues: CASSGTSYEQYF. CDR3 DNA sequence: TGTGCCAGCAGCGGGACTAGCTACGAGCAGTACTTC.

This chain connects TRBV6-1 to TRBJ1-1, with D hard to call. This CDR3 contains 14 residues. Germline CDR1 MNHNS, CDR2 SASEGT. Trimming shortened V by 6 bases and J by 1 base, and 12 bases separated the two germline ends. CDR3 sequence (DNA): TGTGCCAGCAGGAAGATAGCTCAGAACACTGAAGCTTTCTTT. Protein product: CASRKIAQNTEAFF.

This clone was observed a single time. This chain connects TRBV4-1 to TRBJ2-2, with 12 nucleotides matching TRBD2. Trimming took 1 base from V and 1 from J; bases not matched to a gene: 4. The CDR3 contains 18 residues. CDR1 and CDR2 from the germline V gene are MGHRA and YSYEKL. As DNA, the CDR3 is TGCGCCAGCAGCCAAGCTCTAGCGGGGGGGAAGAACACCGGGGAGCTGTTTTTT. Protein: CASSQALAGGKNTGELFF.

The V gene is TRBV27, the J gene TRBJ2-1; 8 nucleotides agree with TRBD1. V lost 6 bases, J lost 6 bases, and 4 bases stayed unmatched. The CDR3 has 13 residues. Germline V lookup: CDR1 MNHEY, CDR2 SMNVEV (reference sequence). Here the CDR3 DNA reads TGTGCCAGCAGCGGACAGGGTGTCAATGAGCAGTTCTTC. Translated, it gives CASSGQGVNEQFF.

The chain joins TRBV6-1 to TRBJ1-2; maybe TRBD1 (5 bases). The V gene's germline CDR1 is MNHNS and CDR2 SASEGT. V was pared by 1 base and J by 5 bases, with 11 bases between. This CDR3 region has 14 residues. The CDR3 coding sequence is TGTGCCAGCAGTGAAGAAACAGGAAGATATGGCTACACCTTC. Translated, it gives CASSEETGRYGYTF.

The V gene is TRBV15, the J gene TRBJ1-1; 9 bases are a match to TRBD1. The CDR3 has 17 amino acids. Germline V gives CDR1 LNHNV, CDR2 YYDKDF (reference sequence). V dropped 3 bases and J dropped 8; count of bases not matched to a gene: 16. The CDR3 region has the DNA TGTGCCACCAGCAGTACAGCCGGGACAGGGCCCTTGGGCGAAGCTTTCTTT. The encoded protein is CATSSTAGTGPLGEAFF.

The chain couples TRBV7-2 to TRBJ1-4, with TRBD1 matching over 9 bases. The junction had 8 bases not matched to a gene; V was cut back by 4 bases and J by 8 bases. This CDR3 comprises 15 residues. Per the germline V gene, CDR1 is SGHTA and CDR2 is FQGNSA. The CDR3 sequence: CASSSGQGMWEKLFF. The CDR3 DNA is TGTGCCAGCAGCTCGGGACAGGGAATGTGGGAAAAACTGTTTTTT.

The chain carries TRBV6-5 and TRBJ2-1; 8 positions match TRBD2. The CDR3 spans 15 residues. The germline V gene has CDR1 MNHEY and CDR2 SVGAGI. The junction had 9 bases not matched to a gene; V was cut back by 2 bases and J by 9 bases. CDR3 DNA sequence: TGTGCCAGCAGTTACCCACTTAGCGGGGTCACTGAGCAGTTCTTC. Its protein is CASSYPLSGVTEQFF.

Only one count was recorded for this clone. The genes are TRBV20-1 and TRBJ2-7; 8 positions match TRBD2. After removal of 7 bases from V and 3 bases from J, the junction contained 2 bases not matched to a gene. The CDR3 consists of 11 residues. Germline-derived CDR1 and CDR2 are DFQATT and SNEGSKA (reference sequence). The CDR3 sequence: CSGTSGYEQYF. DNA for the CDR3: TGCAGTGGAACTAGCGGCTACGAGCAGTACTTC.

The gene calls are TRBV19 and TRBJ1-5; maybe TRBD1 (6 bases). CDR1 LNHDA and CDR2 SQIVND come from the germline V gene (reference sequence). This CDR3 spans 15 amino acids. The V end was cut by 5 bases, the J end by 3 bases, with 14 bases between. CDR3 sequence (DNA): TGTGCCAGTAGTGTTGGGGGGGCGATCAATCAGCCCCAGCATTTT. Amino acid sequence: CASSVGGAINQPQHF.

This clone was counted a single time. V and J are TRBV18 and TRBJ2-7, with 7 bases that match TRBD1. CDR3 length: 13 residues. Germline lookup yields CDR1 KGHSH and CDR2 LQKENI. After removal of 10 bases from V and 1 base from J, the junction contained 7 bases not matched to a gene. The CDR3 DNA reads as TGTGCCACCCGAGGGACAGAGTCCTACGAGCAGTACTTC. This gives the protein CATRGTESYEQYF.

V and J are TRBV25-1 and TRBJ1-2, with D unresolved. The germline CDR1 and CDR2 sequences are MGHDK and SYGVNS. This CDR3 spans 16 amino acids. Trimming took 5 bases from V and 4 from J, leaving 20 bases between them. CDR3 coding DNA: TGTGCCAGCAGTTCCCCCCTTTTTGCTGGCGGCTATGGCTACACCTTC. Amino acid sequence: CASSSPLFAGGYGYTF.

The chain uses TRBV11-2 and TRBJ1-6; 10 nucleotides align to TRBD1. J was trimmed by 10 bases and V by 7 bases; bases with no gene match: 7. This CDR3 is built from 14 residues. Germline-derived CDR1 and CDR2 are SGHAT and FQNNGV. The CDR3 DNA reads as TGTGCCAGCACCCTCGGACAGGGGGTATCACCCCTCCACTTT. It encodes CASTLGQGVSPLHF.

The V and J genes are TRBV7-9 and TRBJ2-7; no definite D call. The V and J ends lost 5 bases and 3 bases respectively, with 11 bases between them. Germline CDR1 SEHNR, CDR2 FQNEAQ (reference sequence). The CDR3 consists of 13 residues. The CDR3 is CASSHTPNYEQYF. CDR3 DNA: TGTGCCAGCAGCCATACTCCTAACTACGAGCAGTACTTC.

The chain has TRBV19 and TRBJ1-1; TRBD1 matches 10 bases. V lost 1 base, J lost 1 base, and 9 bases stayed unmatched. Germline CDR1 LNHDA, CDR2 SQIVND (reference sequence). The CDR3 length is 18 residues. CDR3 sequence (DNA): TGTGCCAGTAGTATAGTACGGGACAGGGGAGTAAAGAACACTGAAGCTTTCTTT. Translating it yields CASSIVRDRGVKNTEAFF.

The V call is TRBV6-1, the J call TRBJ1-6; D uncertain. Germline V gene lookup returns CDR1 MNHNS and CDR2 SASEGT. The CDR3 has 14 residues. Trimming stripped 6 bases from V and 7 bases from J, with 13 bases between. The CDR3 is CASRAPLRNSPLHF. The CDR3 DNA reads as TGTGCCAGCAGAGCCCCCCTGAGAAATTCACCCCTCCACTTT.

CDR3 loop: CASSPGTSGETQYF. CDR3 in DNA: TGTGCCAGCAGCCCCGGGACTAGCGGAGAGACCCAGTACTTC. V and J are TRBV4-2 and TRBJ2-5, with TRBD2 matching over 11 bases. CDR3 length: 14 amino acids. Germline CDR1 and CDR2: LGHNA and YNFKEQ. J was trimmed by 4 bases and V by 4 bases; bases with no gene match: 2.